A selection of T cell receptor beta chains follows, all from one sample in a study of molecular identifiers for immune sequencing clone quantification. MiXCR, applied by TCRdb to the PCR reads, yields one record per CDR3 protein. The table has 100,000 or so distinct CDR3 sequences, roughly a third seen once. Specimen: naive CD8+ T cells from blood, with Jurkat cell RNA spiked in. The receptor set was obtained from a human donor in good health. Some libraries in this study had Jurkat cell RNA spiked in. The CDR3 runs from the conserved cysteine through the conserved F or W. Each record gives: D gene, CDR3 length, V gene, clone size, J gene, CDR3 DNA, CDR3 protein. D genes are given only for firm matches. Clone size is not always given. Where it is, it says once, few, many or a class for expanded clones.

D gene: .; CDR3 length: 14; V gene: TRBV6-2/TRBV6-3; clone size: many; J gene: TRBJ2-7; CDR3 DNA: TGTGCCAGCAGTTCGGCCTTCGGCTCCTACGAGCAGTACTTC; CDR3 protein: CASSSAFGSYEQYF
D gene: .; CDR3 length: 16; V gene: TRBV12-3/TRBV12-4; clone size: few; J gene: TRBJ2-1; CDR3 DNA: TGTGCCAGCAGTCCCGCCGTGGGAGCTCTCTACAATGAGCAGTTCTTC; CDR3 protein: CASSPAVGALYNEQFF
D gene: .; CDR3 length: 16; V gene: TRBV20-1; clone size: many; J gene: TRBJ1-1; CDR3 DNA: TGCAGTGCTAGAGATCTGCTGGGTCCCAGAAACACTGAAGCTTTCTTT; CDR3 protein: CSARDLLGPRNTEAFF
D gene: TRBD1; CDR3 length: 16; V gene: TRBV6-5; clone size: once; J gene: TRBJ1-2; CDR3 DNA: TGTGCCAGCAGTAGACTAGGGACAGCTTTTTACTATGGCTACACCTTC; CDR3 protein: CASSRLGTAFYYGYTF
D gene: TRBD1; CDR3 length: 14; V gene: TRBV12-3/TRBV12-4; clone size: few; J gene: TRBJ2-7; CDR3 DNA: TGTGCCAGCACGCCGGGACAGGGGGCCTACGAGCAGTACTTC; CDR3 protein: CASTPGQGAYEQYF
D gene: TRBD1; CDR3 length: 14; V gene: TRBV5-6; clone size: many; J gene: TRBJ2-5; CDR3 DNA: TGTGCCAGCAGCGAACAGGGGGCTGGGGAGACCCAGTACTTC; CDR3 protein: CASSEQGAGETQYF
D gene: TRBD2; CDR3 length: 16; V gene: TRBV28; clone size: many; J gene: TRBJ2-3; CDR3 DNA: TGTGCCAGCAGCCTGAGTCGGGAGGGCTTGGAAGATACGCAGTATTTT; CDR3 protein: CASSLSREGLEDTQYF
D gene: TRBD2; CDR3 length: 15; V gene: TRBV4-3; clone size: .; J gene: TRBJ2-2; CDR3 DNA: TGCGCCAGCAGCCAAGAGGGGGGAGGGAGTGAGGAGCTGATTTTT; CDR3 protein: CASSQEGGGSEELIF
D gene: .; CDR3 length: 14; V gene: TRBV15; clone size: .; J gene: TRBJ2-2; CDR3 DNA: TGTGCCACCCGCCGGGGGCAAATGGCCGGGGAGCTGTTTTTT; CDR3 protein: CATRRGQMAGELFF
D gene: TRBD2; CDR3 length: 15; V gene: TRBV7-9; clone size: .; J gene: TRBJ2-7; CDR3 DNA: TGTGCCAGCAGCTTAAGTACTAGCGGGAACGACGAGCAGTACTTC; CDR3 protein: CASSLSTSGNDEQYF
D gene: .; CDR3 length: 15; V gene: TRBV6-2/TRBV6-3; clone size: .; J gene: TRBJ2-2; CDR3 DNA: TGTGCCAGCAGTATGTTCGGGATGGCGAGCGGGGAGCTGTTTTTT; CDR3 protein: CASSMFGMASGELFF
D gene: .; CDR3 length: 14; V gene: TRBV5-4; clone size: many; J gene: TRBJ2-5; CDR3 DNA: TGTGCCAGCAGCATGACAACCGGGCAAGAGACCCAGTACTTC; CDR3 protein: CASSMTTGQETQYF
D gene: TRBD2; CDR3 length: 16; V gene: TRBV19; clone size: .; J gene: TRBJ2-7; CDR3 DNA: TGTGCCATCCTCCAGGGACTAGCGGGAGGTTCCCACGAGCAGTACTTC; CDR3 protein: CAILQGLAGGSHEQYF
D gene: .; CDR3 length: 13; V gene: TRBV5-6; clone size: many; J gene: TRBJ2-7; CDR3 DNA: TGTGCCAGCAGCTTGGGGACAACCTACGAGCAGTACTTC; CDR3 protein: CASSLGTTYEQYF
D gene: TRBD2; CDR3 length: 13; V gene: TRBV27; clone size: many; J gene: TRBJ2-7; CDR3 DNA: TGTGCCAGCAGGATAGCGGGAGCGGGGGAGCAGTACTTC; CDR3 protein: CASRIAGAGEQYF
D gene: .; CDR3 length: 13; V gene: TRBV28; clone size: many; J gene: TRBJ1-4; CDR3 DNA: TGTGCCAGCAGTCCGGGGTTTAATGAAAAACTGTTTTTT; CDR3 protein: CASSPGFNEKLFF
D gene: .; CDR3 length: 14; V gene: TRBV2; clone size: .; J gene: TRBJ2-3; CDR3 DNA: TGTGCCAGCAGTGATAGAGCTCGCACAGATACGCAGTATTTT; CDR3 protein: CASSDRARTDTQYF
D gene: .; CDR3 length: 13; V gene: TRBV4-1; clone size: .; J gene: TRBJ1-1; CDR3 DNA: TGCGCCAGCAGCCAACGCCCGTACACTGAGGCTTTCTTT; CDR3 protein: CASSQRPYTEAFF
D gene: .; CDR3 length: 13; V gene: TRBV7-9; clone size: .; J gene: TRBJ1-1; CDR3 DNA: TGTGCCAGCAGCTTAGGAATGGGGACAGAAGCTTTCTTT; CDR3 protein: CASSLGMGTEAFF
D gene: TRBD1; CDR3 length: 13; V gene: TRBV10-3; clone size: many; J gene: TRBJ2-7; CDR3 DNA: TGTGCCATCACTAGGGACAGCTCCTACGAGCAGTACTTC; CDR3 protein: CAITRDSSYEQYF
D gene: TRBD1; CDR3 length: 14; V gene: TRBV7-9; clone size: few; J gene: TRBJ2-7; CDR3 DNA: TGTGCCAGCAGCTGGGGACAGGATGGGTACGAGCAGTACTTC; CDR3 protein: CASSWGQDGYEQYF
D gene: .; CDR3 length: 14; V gene: TRBV18; clone size: few; J gene: TRBJ1-5; CDR3 DNA: TGTGCCAGCTCACCTGGACAGTACAATCAGCCCCAGCATTTT; CDR3 protein: CASSPGQYNQPQHF
D gene: TRBD1; CDR3 length: 17; V gene: TRBV27; clone size: few; J gene: TRBJ2-6; CDR3 DNA: TGTGCCAGCAGTTTGACGACAGGGGCCTCTGGGGCCAACGTCCTGACTTTC; CDR3 protein: CASSLTTGASGANVLTF
D gene: .; CDR3 length: 10; V gene: TRBV6-2/TRBV6-3; clone size: many; J gene: TRBJ1-5; CDR3 DNA: TGTGCCACCCTGGGACAGCCCCAGCATTTT; CDR3 protein: CATLGQPQHF
D gene: .; CDR3 length: 13; V gene: TRBV4-2; clone size: .; J gene: TRBJ2-7; CDR3 DNA: TGTGCCAGCAGCCAAGATATGGTTCAAGAGCAGTACTTC; CDR3 protein: CASSQDMVQEQYF
D gene: .; CDR3 length: 14; V gene: TRBV7-2; clone size: .; J gene: TRBJ2-5; CDR3 DNA: TGTGCCAGCAGCCACCCCCGGTTTGGGGAGACCCAGTACTTC; CDR3 protein: CASSHPRFGETQYF
D gene: .; CDR3 length: 17; V gene: TRBV2; clone size: .; J gene: TRBJ2-3; CDR3 DNA: TGTGCCAGCAGTGACGTAATTGCGGGGGCGAGGAAAGATACGCAGTATTTT; CDR3 protein: CASSDVIAGARKDTQYF
D gene: TRBD2; CDR3 length: 15; V gene: TRBV28; clone size: .; J gene: TRBJ2-1; CDR3 DNA: TGTGCCAGCAGTCTGGGGCTAGCGGGAGGTGATGAGCAGTTCTTC; CDR3 protein: CASSLGLAGGDEQFF
D gene: TRBD2; CDR3 length: 18; V gene: TRBV4-3; clone size: .; J gene: TRBJ2-1; CDR3 DNA: TGCGCCAGCAGCCAAGAAGGACTAGCGACGAGCTCCTACAATGAGCAGTTCTTC; CDR3 protein: CASSQEGLATSSYNEQFF
D gene: .; CDR3 length: 15; V gene: TRBV11-2; clone size: .; J gene: TRBJ2-7; CDR3 DNA: TGTGCCAGCAGCTTAGGGGGGGGCAAGTCCTACGAGCAGTACTTC; CDR3 protein: CASSLGGGKSYEQYF
D gene: TRBD1; CDR3 length: 15; V gene: TRBV19; clone size: many; J gene: TRBJ2-7; CDR3 DNA: TGTGCCAGTAGTACCCCTGTCGGGACAGTCACCGAGCAGTACTTC; CDR3 protein: CASSTPVGTVTEQYF
D gene: TRBD2; CDR3 length: 15; V gene: TRBV13; clone size: few; J gene: TRBJ2-1; CDR3 DNA: TGTGCCAGCAGCGGGACTAGCGGGAGGTTTGCTGAGCAGTTCTTC; CDR3 protein: CASSGTSGRFAEQFF
D gene: .; CDR3 length: 15; V gene: TRBV28; clone size: few; J gene: TRBJ2-3; CDR3 DNA: TGTGCCAGCACCCCCCCCGGAAGGAGCACAGATACGCAGTATTTT; CDR3 protein: CASTPPGRSTDTQYF
D gene: .; CDR3 length: 16; V gene: TRBV4-3; clone size: many; J gene: TRBJ2-7; CDR3 DNA: TGCGCCAGCAGCCAAGATCGGTTAGGCATTGGCTACGAGCAGTACTTC; CDR3 protein: CASSQDRLGIGYEQYF
D gene: .; CDR3 length: 14; V gene: TRBV20-1; clone size: few; J gene: TRBJ1-1; CDR3 DNA: TGCAGTGCTAGAGACCCATCCCGGCGCACTGAAGCTTTCTTT; CDR3 protein: CSARDPSRRTEAFF